These 30 T cell receptor beta chains were all obtained from the same sample, sequenced in a study of blood T cells in healthy people across ages. Through a sample-barcoded 5' primer and a J-beta primer mix, a second PCR was run for roughly 6 to 11 cycles. TCRdb independently ran MiXCR on the 5' RACE reads; one entry per CDR3 protein. In the table there are around 940,000 distinct CDR3 sequences, 51% of which are singletons. Sequencing was done on a sample of blood. The receptors shown here come from an older woman in good health.

The sample holds many counts of this clonotype. The J gene is TRBJ2-5, the V gene TRBV27, with a tentative D call TRBD1 (6 bases). The V and J ends lost 5 bases and 1 base respectively, with 11 bases between them. Per germline, CDR1 MNHEY and CDR2 SMNVEV (reference sequence). The CDR3 runs 14 residues. The CDR3 here is CASSPVGGQETQYF. CDR3 coding DNA: TGTGCCAGCAGTCCGGTAGGGGGCCAAGAGACCCAGTACTTC.

This clonotype was counted between two and nine times. The chain employs TRBV28 and TRBJ2-7, with D unresolved. This CDR3 region has 15 residues. Trimming removed 2 bases from V and 3 bases from J, with 14 bases in between. CDR1 is MDHEN, CDR2 SYDVKM, per germline. The chain's CDR3 is CASSLNVEMGYEQYF. CDR3 bases: TGTGCCAGCAGTTTAAACGTGGAAATGGGCTACGAGCAGTACTTC.

The chain couples TRBV20-1 to TRBJ2-7, with D possibly being TRBD1 (7 bases). There are 13 residues in the CDR3. Between the trimmed V and J ends, which lost 5 bases and 4 bases, there was a span of 15 bases. Germline CDR1 and CDR2: DFQATT and SNEGSKA (reference sequence). The chain's CDR3 is CSAHAGQTYEQYF. CDR3 in DNA: TGCAGTGCTCACGCGGGACAGACTTACGAGCAGTACTTC.

CDR3 DNA sequence: TGCAGCGTTGGAAGGAGTGACACTGAAGCTTTCTTT. Its protein is CSVGRSDTEAFF. The rearrangement links TRBV29-1 to TRBJ1-1; D remains unclear. V lost 4 bases, J lost 3 bases, and 9 bases lay in between. The CDR3 is 12 residues long. CDR1 is SQVTM, CDR2 ANQGSEA, per germline.

This chain connects TRBV29-1 to TRBJ2-1, with D perhaps TRBD1 (8 bases). This CDR3 is built from 19 residues. V dropped 0 bases and J dropped 0 bases, with 21 bases sitting between them. Per germline, CDR1 SQVTM and CDR2 ANQGSEA. The CDR3 is CSVEDQPGGGGGSYNEQFF. In nucleotides, the CDR3 is TGCAGCGTTGAAGATCAACCAGGGGGCGGGGGCGGCTCCTACAATGAGCAGTTCTTC.

V usage is TRBV20-1 and J usage is TRBJ2-5, with D unclear. There are 13 residues in the CDR3. Germline CDR1 reads DFQATT; CDR2 reads SNEGSKA (reference sequence). Trimming left V 4 bases short and J 2 bases short, with 11 bases between. The CDR3 DNA sequence: TGCAGTGCTATGATGACGGAACAAGAGACCCAGTACTTC. This gives the protein CSAMMTEQETQYF.

The chain employs TRBV27 and TRBJ1-2; weak D call: TRBD1 (5 bases). The V and J ends lost 5 bases and 8 bases respectively, with 18 bases between them. The CDR3 length is 14 residues. Germline assignment: CDR1 MNHEY and CDR2 SMNVEV (reference sequence). The CDR3 coding sequence is TGTGCCAGCAGTCCCCTTAAGGGGCCGTACGGCTACACCTTC. Residues: CASSPLKGPYGYTF.

This clonotype was observed a handful of times. DNA of the CDR3: TGTGCCATCAGAGCGGGACTAGCGAGCACAGATACGCAGTATTTT. Residues: CAIRAGLASTDTQYF. The V call is TRBV10-3, the J call TRBJ2-3, with 10 nucleotides matching TRBD2. This CDR3 is 15 amino acids long. The germline V gene has CDR1 ENHRY and CDR2 SYGVKD. The J segment lost 0 bases and the V segment lost 6 bases, leaving 3 bases of the junction unmatched.

The J gene is TRBJ2-7, the V gene TRBV28, with TRBD2 matching 7 bases. There are 17 residues in the CDR3. V lost 7 bases to trimming and J lost 0 bases; unmatched junction nucleotides: 15. Germline assignment: CDR1 MDHEN and CDR2 SYDVKM. The CDR3 region has the DNA TGTGCCAGCACTACCTGGGGGGGTCGCGGGCGCTCCTACGAGCAGTACTTC. Translation: CASTTWGGRGRSYEQYF.

The chain is built from TRBV14 and TRBJ2-5; the D gene is possibly TRBD2 (5 bases). V was cut by 0 bases and J by 2 bases, with 25 bases left in between. The CDR3 length is 20 residues. The germline gives CDR1 SGHDN, CDR2 FVKESK. CDR3: CASSQDRKGWRNLFQETQYF. The CDR3 nucleotides are TGTGCCAGCAGCCAAGATCGGAAGGGCTGGAGGAACTTATTTCAAGAGACCCAGTACTTC.

This rearrangement joins TRBV6-1 to TRBJ2-5, with 8 bases lining up with TRBD2. The J call may be mistaken, given a closer DNA end match to TRBJ2-7. This CDR3 has 14 residues. The germline V gene encodes CDR1 MNHNS and CDR2 SASEGT. CDR3 in DNA: TGTGCCAGCATCCAGCGGGGGCTCGGCGACGAGCAGTACTTC. Encoded protein: CASIQRGLGDEQYF.

The chain recombines TRBV12-3 or TRBV12-4 with TRBJ2-4; 10 nucleotides agree with TRBD2. CDR3 length: 14 residues. The J segment lost 7 bases and the V segment lost 11 bases, leaving 11 bases of the junction unmatched. The CDR3 nucleotides read TGTGCCTCCTTGTCTAGCGGGAGAGGTAACATTCAGTACTTC. Encoded protein: CASLSSGRGNIQYF.

This clonotype was found once. An end of the junction does not agree with germline; a read error may underlie this. The chain is built from TRBV6-1 and TRBJ2-4; TRBD1 matches 7 bases. The J call may be in error: the DNA end matches TRBJ2-7 better. Germline V gene lookup returns CDR1 MNHNS and CDR2 SASEGT. CDR3 length equals 14 residues. The CDR3 sequence: CASSAEGGSNEQYF. The CDR3 nucleotides read TGTGCCAGCAGTGCGGAAGGGGGCTCCAACGAGCAGTACTTC.

This sequence joins TRBV7-9 and TRBJ2-3; D call uncertain. The CDR3 is 15 amino acids. Germline lookup yields CDR1 SEHNR and CDR2 FQNEAQ (reference sequence). Trimming removed 0 bases from V and 2 bases from J, with 9 bases in between. CDR3 loop: CASSLAMVATDTQYF. The DNA for the CDR3 is TGTGCCAGCAGCTTAGCAATGGTGGCCACAGATACGCAGTATTTT.

This sequence joins TRBV10-2 and TRBJ2-1; no definite D call. Germline CDR1 reads WSHSY; CDR2 reads SAAADI. V lost 7 bases and J 4 bases, leaving 11 bases between the germline ends. CDR3 length: 13 residues. This CDR3 reads CASTGGAYNEQFF. The CDR3 coding sequence is TGCGCCAGCACAGGCGGCGCTTACAATGAGCAGTTCTTC.

This clonotype appeared a few times. This sequence joins TRBV20-1 and TRBJ2-1; TRBD2 aligns across 12 bases. With 3 bases clipped from V and 10 bases from J, the junction kept 10 bases outside the gene matches. This CDR3 region has 15 residues. Germline V lookup: CDR1 DFQATT, CDR2 SNEGSKA (reference sequence). The CDR3 reads CSASTYKGLAGEQFF. The CDR3, as DNA: TGCAGTGCTAGTACTTACAAAGGACTAGCGGGAGAGCAGTTCTTC.

This sequence joins TRBV18 and TRBJ2-5; 8 nucleotides match TRBD2. The DNA end favors TRBJ2-1, so the J call may be wrong. The CDR3 consists of 16 residues. Germline V CDR1 and CDR2: KGHSH, LQKENI. The CDR3 DNA follows: TGTGCCAGCTCACCTACCTTACTAGCGGTACAAGAGACCCAGTTCTTC. As protein: CASSPTLLAVQETQFF.

Comment on this clonotype: At one of its ends the junction is not consistent with the germline gene, which may arise from a read error. The chain links TRBV7-8 to TRBJ2-5; a possible D gene is TRBD2 (5 bases). CDR3 length: 15 amino acids. Germline CDR1 SGHVS, CDR2 FQNEAQ. The CDR3 nucleotides are TGTGCCAACAGCCCCGTCGGGATTTCGGGAGAGACCCAGTACTTC. It yields the protein CANSPVGISGETQYF.

This chain joins TRBV28 and TRBJ2-7; maybe TRBD2 (5 bases). Trimming stripped 6 bases from V and 8 bases from J, with 11 bases between. The germline V gene encodes CDR1 MDHEN and CDR2 SYDVKM. The CDR3 length is 11 residues. The CDR3 DNA reads as TGTGCCAGCAGATCTAGCTGTAAGCAGTACTTC. Translation gives CASRSSCKQYF.

This rearrangement joins TRBV7-8 to TRBJ1-2, with D tentatively TRBD1 (5 bases). Germline V gives CDR1 SGHVS, CDR2 FQNEAQ. Trimming took 0 bases from V and 4 from J, leaving 15 bases between them. CDR3 size: 16 residues. The CDR3 here is CASSLAGGRTSYGYTF. DNA of the CDR3: TGTGCCAGCAGCTTAGCGGGGGGACGGACGAGCTATGGCTACACCTTC. Using reference TRBV7-8 and TRBJ1-2 for the parts outside the CDR3, the full variable domain is GAGVSQSPRYKVAKRGQDVALRCDPISGHVSLFWYQQALGQGPEFLTYFQNEAQLDKSGLPSDRFFAERPEGSVSTLKIQRTQQEDSAVYLCASSLAGGRTSYGYTFGSGTRLTVV.

The DNA for the CDR3 is TGTGCCAGCAGCTTAGCACAGGGGTTCTCCTCTAGTGAGCAGTTCTTC. This gives the protein CASSLAQGFSSSEQFF. The chain joins TRBV11-2 to TRBJ2-1; 7 bases fit TRBD1. V was pared by 1 base and J by 9 bases, with 12 bases of the junction left unmatched. Looked up from germline, CDR1 is SGHAT and CDR2 is FQNNGV. The CDR3 has 16 amino acids.

This clonotype was observed a handful of times. This sequence joins TRBV6-2 or TRBV6-3 and TRBJ2-7; 9 bases align to TRBD2. The CDR3 has 15 residues. V lost 0 bases and J lost 4; bases outside the gene matches: 4. Germline assignment: CDR1 MNHEY and CDR2 SVGEGT. CDR3 amino acids: CASSYSAGGLYEQYF. The DNA for the CDR3 is TGTGCCAGCAGTTACTCGGCGGGAGGGCTGTACGAGCAGTACTTC.

The chain carries TRBV4-2 and TRBJ2-4, with 9 bases that match TRBD1. V lost 1 base to trimming and J lost 1 base; unmatched junction nucleotides: 5. The CDR3 runs 17 residues. From germline, CDR1 is LGHNA and CDR2 YNFKEQ. Written as DNA, the CDR3 is TGTGCCAGCAGCCAAGGGGGGGACAGGGCGGCCAAAAACATTCAGTACTTC. Protein sequence: CASSQGGDRAAKNIQYF.

A few counts support this clonotype. The chain has TRBV27 and TRBJ1-2, with 8 bases fitting TRBD1. V lost 6 bases to trimming and J lost 4 bases; unmatched junction nucleotides: 7. The CDR3 contains 14 residues. Germline V lookup: CDR1 MNHEY, CDR2 SMNVEV (reference sequence). The DNA of the CDR3 is TGTGCCAGCAGCCGAGGGGGGACAGGCTATGGCTACACCTTC. Residues: CASSRGGTGYGYTF.

This sequence joins TRBV5-1 and TRBJ1-5; D is undetermined. The CDR3 runs to 15 residues. Germline V gene sequence: CDR1 SGHRS, CDR2 YFSETQ. Trimming shortened V by 2 bases and J by 8 bases, and 17 bases separated the two germline ends. The CDR3 region has the DNA TGCGCCAGCAGCTTTGCGCTCAGTAGGAAGAAGCCCCAGCATTTT. Its translation: CASSFALSRKKPQHF.

The J gene is TRBJ2-3, the V gene TRBV20-1; the D call may be TRBD1 or TRBD2 (5 bases each). Germline loops: CDR1 DFQATT, CDR2 SNEGSKA (reference sequence). The germline V and J ends were trimmed by 1 base and 2 bases, with 19 bases remaining between them. This CDR3 contains 17 residues. CDR3 in DNA: TGCAGTGCTAGAGCCCGGACGGGACCAAGGCACACAGATACGCAGTATTTT. It yields the protein CSARARTGPRHTDTQYF.

This clonotype was observed a handful of times. The junction departs from the called germline gene at one end, perhaps through a read error. This rearrangement joins TRBV2 to TRBJ1-6, with D maybe TRBD1 (5 bases). The CDR3 covers 14 residues. CDR1 and CDR2 from the germline V gene are SNHLY and FYNNEI. The CDR3 DNA follows: TGTGCCAGCGGTGAGACAGCCTATAATTCACCCCTCCACTTT. This codes for CASGETAYNSPLHF.

The chain joins TRBV6-6 to TRBJ1-2, with D possibly being TRBD1 (5 bases). V shed 2 bases and J shed 0 bases, with 7 bases lying between them. CDR1 is MNHNY and CDR2 is SVGAGI in the germline V gene (reference sequence). The CDR3 totals 14 residues. The CDR3: CASSYDSANYGYTF. CDR3 bases: TGTGCCAGCAGTTACGACAGCGCTAACTATGGCTACACCTTC.

This clonotype was counted a few times. V usage is TRBV6-2 or TRBV6-3 and J usage is TRBJ2-4; 7 positions match TRBD2. V shed 7 bases, J shed 4 bases, and the junction held 4 bases outside the gene matches. CDR1 is MNHEY and CDR2 is SVGEGT in the germline V gene. CDR3 size: 13 residues. The CDR3 nucleotides read TGTGCCAGCATCCCAGCGGGGAAAAACATTCAGTACTTC. It encodes CASIPAGKNIQYF.

The V and J genes are TRBV4-1 and TRBJ2-3, with D uncertain. V lost 3 bases, J lost 2 bases, and 12 bases lay in between. Per the germline V gene, CDR1 is MGHRA and CDR2 is YSYEKL. This CDR3 has 15 amino acids. CDR3 sequence reads: CASSQFSVNTDTQYF. The CDR3, as DNA: TGCGCCAGCAGCCAGTTTTCGGTAAACACAGATACGCAGTATTTT.